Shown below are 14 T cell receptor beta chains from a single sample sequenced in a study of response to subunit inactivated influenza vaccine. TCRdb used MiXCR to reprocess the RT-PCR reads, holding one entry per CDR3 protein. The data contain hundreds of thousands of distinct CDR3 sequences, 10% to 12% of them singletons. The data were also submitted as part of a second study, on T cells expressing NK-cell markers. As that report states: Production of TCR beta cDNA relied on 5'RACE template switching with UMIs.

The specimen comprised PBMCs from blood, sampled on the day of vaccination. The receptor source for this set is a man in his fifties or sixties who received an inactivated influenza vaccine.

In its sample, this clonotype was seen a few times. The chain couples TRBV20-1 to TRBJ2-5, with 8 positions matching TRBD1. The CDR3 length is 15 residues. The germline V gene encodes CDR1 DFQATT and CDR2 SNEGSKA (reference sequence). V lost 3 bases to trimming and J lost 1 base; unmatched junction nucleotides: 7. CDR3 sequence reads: CSASPRGQGQETQYF. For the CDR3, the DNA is TGCAGTGCTAGTCCAAGAGGACAGGGCCAAGAGACCCAGTACTTC.

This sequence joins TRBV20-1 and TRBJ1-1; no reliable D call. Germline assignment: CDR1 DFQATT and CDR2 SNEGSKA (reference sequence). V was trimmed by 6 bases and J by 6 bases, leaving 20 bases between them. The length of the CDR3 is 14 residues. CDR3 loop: CSAGPGPDHAEAFF. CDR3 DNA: TGCAGTGCGGGCCCCGGGCCCGACCACGCTGAAGCTTTCTTT.

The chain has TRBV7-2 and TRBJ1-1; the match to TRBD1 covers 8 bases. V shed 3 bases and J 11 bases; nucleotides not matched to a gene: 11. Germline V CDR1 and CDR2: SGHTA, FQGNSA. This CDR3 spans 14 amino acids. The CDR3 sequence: CASSFGLGRGHAFF. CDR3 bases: TGTGCCAGCAGCTTTGGGTTGGGCAGGGGGCACGCTTTCTTT. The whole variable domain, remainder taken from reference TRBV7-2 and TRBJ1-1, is GAGVSQSPSNKVTEKGKDVELRCDPISGHTALYWYRQSLGQGLEFLIYFQGNSAPDKSGLPSDRFSAERTGGSVSTLTIQRTQQEDSAVYLCASSFGLGRGHAFFGQGTRLTVV.

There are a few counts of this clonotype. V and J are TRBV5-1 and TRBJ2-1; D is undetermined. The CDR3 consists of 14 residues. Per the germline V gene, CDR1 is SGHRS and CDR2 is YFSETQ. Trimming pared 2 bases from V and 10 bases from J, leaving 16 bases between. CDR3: CASSFETGLGEQFF. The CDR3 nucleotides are TGCGCCAGCAGCTTTGAAACCGGCCTCGGGGAGCAGTTCTTC.

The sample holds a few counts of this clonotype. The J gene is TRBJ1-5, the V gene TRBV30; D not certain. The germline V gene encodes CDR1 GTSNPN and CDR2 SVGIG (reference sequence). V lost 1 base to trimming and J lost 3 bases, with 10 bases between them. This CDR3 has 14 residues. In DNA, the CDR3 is TGTGCCTGGAGTGGGCCTTACCTCAATCAGCCCCAGCATTTT. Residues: CAWSGPYLNQPQHF.

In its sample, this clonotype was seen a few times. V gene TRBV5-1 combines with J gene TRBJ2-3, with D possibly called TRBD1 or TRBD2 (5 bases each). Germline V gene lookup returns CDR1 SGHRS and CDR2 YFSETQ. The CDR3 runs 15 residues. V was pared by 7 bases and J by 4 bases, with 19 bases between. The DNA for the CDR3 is TGCGCCAGCGTCCCTTGGGACCCCGCGGCAGATACGCAGTATTTT. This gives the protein CASVPWDPAADTQYF.

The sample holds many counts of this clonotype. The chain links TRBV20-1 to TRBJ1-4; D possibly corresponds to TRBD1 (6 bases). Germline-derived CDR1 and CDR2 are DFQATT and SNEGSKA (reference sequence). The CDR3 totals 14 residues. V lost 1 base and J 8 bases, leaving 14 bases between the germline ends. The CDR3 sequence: CSARAGGAREKLFF. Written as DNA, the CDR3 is TGCAGTGCTAGAGCGGGGGGGGCGAGAGAAAAACTGTTTTTT.

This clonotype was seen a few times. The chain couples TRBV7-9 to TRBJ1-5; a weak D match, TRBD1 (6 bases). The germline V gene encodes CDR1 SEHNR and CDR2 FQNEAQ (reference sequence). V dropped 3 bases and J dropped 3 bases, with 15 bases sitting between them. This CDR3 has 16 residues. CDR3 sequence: CASSFSTGPSNQPQHF. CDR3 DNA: TGTGCCAGCAGCTTTTCGACAGGTCCCTCCAATCAGCCCCAGCATTTT.

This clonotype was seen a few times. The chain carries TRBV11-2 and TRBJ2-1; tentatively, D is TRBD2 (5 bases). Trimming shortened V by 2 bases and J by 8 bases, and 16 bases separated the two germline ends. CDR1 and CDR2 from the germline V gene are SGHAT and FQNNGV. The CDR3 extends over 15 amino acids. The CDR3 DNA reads TGTGCCAGCAGCTTAAGCGGAGGAGTGGCCGATGAGCAGTTCTTC. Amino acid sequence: CASSLSGGVADEQFF.

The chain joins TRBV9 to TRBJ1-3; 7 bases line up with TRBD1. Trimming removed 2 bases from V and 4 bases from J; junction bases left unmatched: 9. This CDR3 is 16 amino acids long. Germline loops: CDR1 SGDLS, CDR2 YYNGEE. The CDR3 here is CASSVHGQVPGNTIYF. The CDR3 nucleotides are TGTGCCAGCAGCGTGCATGGACAGGTTCCCGGAAACACCATATATTTT.

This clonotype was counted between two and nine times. The CDR3 loop is CASSQWFTSGSTDTQYF. The DNA for the CDR3 is TGTGCCAGCAGCCAATGGTTCACTAGCGGAAGCACAGATACGCAGTATTTT. V is TRBV14 and J is TRBJ2-3; 8 positions agree with TRBD2. J lost 0 bases, V lost 2 bases, and 7 bases had no gene match. The CDR3 runs to 17 residues. Per the germline V gene, CDR1 is SGHDN and CDR2 is FVKESK.

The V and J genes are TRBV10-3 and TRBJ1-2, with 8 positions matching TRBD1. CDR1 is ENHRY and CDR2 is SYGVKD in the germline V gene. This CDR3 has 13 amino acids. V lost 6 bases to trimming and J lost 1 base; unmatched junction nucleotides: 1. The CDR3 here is CAIRGQDNYGYTF. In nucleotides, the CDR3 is TGTGCCATCAGGGGACAGGATAACTATGGCTACACCTTC.

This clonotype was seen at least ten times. As DNA, the CDR3 is TGCGCCAGCAGCCAAGATCTTACGTCTAGCGGAACAAATTACAATGAGCAGTTCTTC. This sequence encodes CASSQDLTSSGTNYNEQFF. The chain combines TRBV4-3 with TRBJ2-1; TRBD2 agrees at 7 bases. V gave up 0 bases and J gave up 4 bases; unmatched junction bases: 15. The CDR3 runs to 19 residues. Germline V CDR1 and CDR2: LGHNA, YSLEER.

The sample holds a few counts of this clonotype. The CDR3 DNA reads as TGTGCCACCAGCAGACTTGCAGGAATGGGCACAGATACGCAGTATTTT. It codes for CATSRLAGMGTDTQYF. The chain has TRBV15 and TRBJ2-3; D not certain. The V end lost 2 bases, the J end lost 1 base, and 13 bases lay between the germline ends. In germline, CDR1 is LNHNV, CDR2 YYDKDF (reference sequence). This CDR3 contains 16 residues.